This TCR beta chain was sequenced for a study of CD8 T cells in Susac syndrome. Sequencing of TCR beta was undertaken in CD8+ and CD4+ T cells derived from blood. It was treatment-naive patients with stable or active relapsing-remitting disease who made up the multiple sclerosis controls. The CD8+ and CD4+ T cells were isolated magnetically using a negative isolation approach, whereas the TEMRA cells were enriched by FACS. The V and J ends lost 6 bases and 4 bases, in that order; junction bases with no gene match: 12. CDR1 and CDR2 from the germline V gene are DFQATT and SNEGSKA (reference sequence). This CDR3 is built from 16 residues. Random hexamers were used to reverse transcribe an amount of roughly 0.5 to 1 ug RNA. The amplification used immunoSEQ multiplex PCR on TCR beta CDR3; it spanned 54 Vbeta and 13 Jbeta. TCRdb fed the immunoSEQ multiplex PCR reads into MiXCR, producing one record per CDR3 protein. The sample consists of 180,000 or so distinct CDR3 sequences, approximately 94% of them appearing once.

Sequenced sample: CD4+ T cells from PBMCs. V and J are TRBV20-1 and TRBJ2-3, with TRBD2 identical over 11 bases. The TCR was taken from a human donor with multiple sclerosis. CDR3 coding DNA: TGCAGTGCCAAGATATTAGCGGGGGGGCATGCAGATACGCAGTATTTT. It is translated as CSAKILAGGHADTQYF.